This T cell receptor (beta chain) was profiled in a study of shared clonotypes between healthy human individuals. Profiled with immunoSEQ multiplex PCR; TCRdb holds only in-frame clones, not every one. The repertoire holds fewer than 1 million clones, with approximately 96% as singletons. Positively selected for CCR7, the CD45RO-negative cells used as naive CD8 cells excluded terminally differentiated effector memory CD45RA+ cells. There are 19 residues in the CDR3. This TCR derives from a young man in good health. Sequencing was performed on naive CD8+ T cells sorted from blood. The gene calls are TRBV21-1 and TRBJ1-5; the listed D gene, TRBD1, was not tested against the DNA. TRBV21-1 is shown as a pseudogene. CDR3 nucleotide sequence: TGTGCCAGCCTCTCGGGACAGGGGGTCACTTTTAAAAGCAATCAGCCCCAGCATTTT. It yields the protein CASLSGQGVTFKSNQPQHF.